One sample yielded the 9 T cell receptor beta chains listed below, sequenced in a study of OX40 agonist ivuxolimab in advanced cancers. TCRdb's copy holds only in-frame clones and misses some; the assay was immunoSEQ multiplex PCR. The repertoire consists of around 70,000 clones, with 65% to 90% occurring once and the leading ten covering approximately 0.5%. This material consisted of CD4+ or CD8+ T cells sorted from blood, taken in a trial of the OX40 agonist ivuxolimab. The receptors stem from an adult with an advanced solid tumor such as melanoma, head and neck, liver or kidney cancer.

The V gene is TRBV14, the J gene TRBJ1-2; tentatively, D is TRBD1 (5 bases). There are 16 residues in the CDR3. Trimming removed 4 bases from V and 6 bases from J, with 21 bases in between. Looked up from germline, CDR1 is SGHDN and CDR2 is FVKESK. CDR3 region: CASSPGLGGPTDGYTF. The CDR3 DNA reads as TGTGCCAGCAGCCCCGGCCTGGGGGGACCCACTGATGGCTACACCTTC. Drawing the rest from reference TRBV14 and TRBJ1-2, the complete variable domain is EAGVTQFPSHSVIEKGQTVTLRCDPISGHDNLYWYRRVMGKEIKFLLHFVKESKQDESGMPNNRFLAERTGGTYSTLKVQPAELEDSGVYFCASSPGLGGPTDGYTFGSGTRLTVV.

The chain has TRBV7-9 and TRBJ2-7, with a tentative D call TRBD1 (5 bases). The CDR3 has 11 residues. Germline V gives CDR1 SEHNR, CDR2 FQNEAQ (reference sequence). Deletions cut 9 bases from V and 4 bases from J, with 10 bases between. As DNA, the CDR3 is TGTGCCAGACAGGTCGAGTACGAGCAGTACTTC. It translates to CARQVEYEQYF.

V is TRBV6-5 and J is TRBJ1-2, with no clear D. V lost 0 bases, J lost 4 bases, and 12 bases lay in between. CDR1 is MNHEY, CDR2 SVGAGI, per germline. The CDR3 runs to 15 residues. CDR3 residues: CASSYSREVPYGYTF. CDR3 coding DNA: TGTGCCAGCAGTTACTCAAGGGAGGTACCCTATGGCTACACCTTC.

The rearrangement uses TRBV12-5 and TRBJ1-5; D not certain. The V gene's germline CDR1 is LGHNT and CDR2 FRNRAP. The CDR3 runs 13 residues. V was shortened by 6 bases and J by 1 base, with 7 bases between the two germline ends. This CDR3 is CASGPDSNQPQHF. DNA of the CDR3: TGTGCTAGTGGCCCCGACAGCAATCAGCCCCAGCATTTT.

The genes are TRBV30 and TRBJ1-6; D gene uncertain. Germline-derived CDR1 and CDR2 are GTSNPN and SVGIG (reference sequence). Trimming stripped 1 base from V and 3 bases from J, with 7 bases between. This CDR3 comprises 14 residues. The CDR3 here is CAWSGLNYNSPLHF. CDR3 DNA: TGTGCCTGGAGTGGGCTTAACTATAATTCACCCCTCCACTTT. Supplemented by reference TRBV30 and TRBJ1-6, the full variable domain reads SQTIHQWPATLVQPVGSPLSLECTVEGTSNPNLYWYRQAAGRGLQLLFYSVGIGQISSEVPQNLSASRPQDRQFILSSKKLLLSDSGFYLCAWSGLNYNSPLHFGNGTRLTVT.

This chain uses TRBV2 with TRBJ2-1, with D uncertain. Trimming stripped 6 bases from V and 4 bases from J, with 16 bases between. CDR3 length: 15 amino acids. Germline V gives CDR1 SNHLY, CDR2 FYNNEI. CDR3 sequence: CASSLLRADYNEQFF. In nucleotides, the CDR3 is TGTGCCAGCAGCCTCCTTAGGGCAGATTACAATGAGCAGTTCTTC.

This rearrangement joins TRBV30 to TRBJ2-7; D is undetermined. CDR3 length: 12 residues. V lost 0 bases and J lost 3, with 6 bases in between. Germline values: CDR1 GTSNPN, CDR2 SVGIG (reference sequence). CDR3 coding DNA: TGTGCCTGGAGTGTAATGAGCTACGAGCAGTACTTC. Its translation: CAWSVMSYEQYF.

Here the CDR3 DNA reads TGTGCCAGCTCACCGGAGGGGGTGAACTATGGCTACACCTTC. The encoded protein is CASSPEGVNYGYTF. The chain joins TRBV18 to TRBJ1-2, with D possibly matching TRBD1 (6 bases). V lost 3 bases and J lost 2, with 10 bases in between. The CDR3 covers 14 residues. The germline CDR1 and CDR2 sequences are KGHSH and LQKENI.

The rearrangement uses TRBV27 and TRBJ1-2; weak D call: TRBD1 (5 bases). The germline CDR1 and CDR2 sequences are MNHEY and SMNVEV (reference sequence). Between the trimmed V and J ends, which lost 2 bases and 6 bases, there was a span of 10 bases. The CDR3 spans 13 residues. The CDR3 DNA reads TGTGCCAGCAGTTTAAAGGGACGGGATGGCTACACCTTC. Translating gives CASSLKGRDGYTF.